A selection of T cell receptor beta chains follows, all from one sample in a study of control samples from healthy donors and cancer patients. The protocol was immunoSEQ multiplex PCR, while the TCRdb copy is restricted to in-frame clones and leaves out a portion. The sample consists of 200,000 to 250,000 clones, 85% to 95% of them appearing once. The specimen was blood. The receptor source for this set is a man between 45 and 60 years old in good health. CDR3s leave out the opening cysteine and the closing phenylalanine or tryptophan. The D gene is left open where the match is weak.

NA | TRBJ1-6 | 12 | TRBV7-9 | ASSLGVWNSPLH
NA | TRBJ1-1 | 13 | TRBV19 | ASSITGTLNTEAF
TRBD2 | TRBJ2-3 | 12 | TRBV6-6 | ASSQPAGTDTQY
NA | TRBJ1-1 | 13 | TRBV4-1 | ASSQRVGILAEAF
NA | TRBJ2-3 | 12 | TRBV7-2 | ASSPGRRTDTQY
NA | TRBJ1-2 | 15 | TRBV15 | ATSRDPSGHGTYGYT
NA | TRBJ2-5 | 10 | TRBV6-5 | ASRGGGETQY
NA | TRBJ1-4 | 13 | TRBV5-1 | ASSLGAGRQEKLF
TRBD1 | TRBJ1-5 | 13 | TRBV28 | ASSSSGGGHQPQH
NA | TRBJ2-3 | 14 | TRBV13 | ASSPRQGGLTDTQY
TRBD2 | TRBJ2-3 | 12 | TRBV5-1 | ASRPTSGGNTQY
NA | TRBJ2-7 | 13 | TRBV7-8 | ASSLRDSGSYEQY
NA | TRBJ1-1 | 9 | TRBV24-1 | ATSDLKACF
NA | TRBJ2-3 | 14 | TRBV4-1 | ASSQEAGASTDTQY
NA | TRBJ1-6 | 13 | TRBV6-5 | ASRDPGLDNSPLH
NA | TRBJ1-1 | 9 | TRBV2 | ASNRFLEAF
NA | TRBJ2-5 | 13 | TRBV5-1 | ASSLDGGRQETQY
TRBD1 | TRBJ2-6 | 16 | TRBV5-1 | ASSLTGDRGSGANVLT
NA | TRBJ1-4 | 12 | TRBV6-5 | ASRGRADNEKLF
NA | TRBJ1-3 | 12 | TRBV5-1 | ASSPDRSGNTIY
TRBD2 | TRBJ2-3 | 13 | TRBV5-1 | ASRGLAGGHDTQY
NA | TRBJ2-1 | 13 | TRBV3-1/TRBV3-2 | ASSRGGQTYNEQF
NA | TRBJ1-2 | 12 | TRBV2 | ASSEAETIYGYT
TRBD1 | TRBJ1-2 | 12 | TRBV6-1 | ASSEDRGRVGYT
NA | TRBJ1-1 | 11 | TRBV11-3 | ASSSRGDTEAF
TRBD2 | TRBJ2-1 | 13 | TRBV4-2 | ASSRTSGDFNEQF
NA | TRBJ2-1 | 11 | TRBV5-6 | ASSLVWQAEQF
TRBD1 | TRBJ2-6 | 15 | TRBV7-9 | ASSDRTGVGGSNVLT
NA | TRBJ2-3 | 14 | TRBV30 | AWSVGRDISTDTQY
NA | TRBJ2-7 | 13 | TRBV7-3 | ASSRQAGLRYEQY
NA | TRBJ2-1 | 14 | TRBV24-1 | ATGGSGRVSYNEQF